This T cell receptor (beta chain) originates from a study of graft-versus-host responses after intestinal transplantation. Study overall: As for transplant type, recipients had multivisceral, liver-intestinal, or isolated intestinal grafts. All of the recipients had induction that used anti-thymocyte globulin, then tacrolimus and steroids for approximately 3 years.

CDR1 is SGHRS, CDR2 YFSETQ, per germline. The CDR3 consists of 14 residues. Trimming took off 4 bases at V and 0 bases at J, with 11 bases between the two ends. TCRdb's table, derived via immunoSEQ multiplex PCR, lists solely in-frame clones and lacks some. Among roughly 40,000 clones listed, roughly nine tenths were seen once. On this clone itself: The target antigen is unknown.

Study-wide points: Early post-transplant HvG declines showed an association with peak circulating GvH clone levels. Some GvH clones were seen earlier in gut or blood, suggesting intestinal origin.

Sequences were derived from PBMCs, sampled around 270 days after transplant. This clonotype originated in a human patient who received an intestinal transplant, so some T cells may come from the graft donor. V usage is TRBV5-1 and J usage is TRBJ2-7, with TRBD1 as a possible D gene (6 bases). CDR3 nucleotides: TGCGCCAGCAGCCCTCTGACAGGCTCCTACGAGCAGTACTTC. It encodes CASSPLTGSYEQYF.